This note documents a single TCR beta chain sequence. Its antigen is not identified. The record originates from a study of identical twins. The CDR3 covers 13 residues. The V gene's germline CDR1 is SGHRS and CDR2 YFSETQ. Trimming left V 7 bases short and J 4 bases short, with 14 bases between. General study findings and limits: Researchers caution that invariant MAIT and iNKT cells could partly confound zero-insertion analyses. Its conclusions, products of cross-sectional statistical analysis, did not come from following the same donors.

TCRdb independently ran MiXCR on the 5' RACE reads; one entry per CDR3 protein. The sample consists of hundreds of thousands of distinct CDR3 sequences, around 22% of them appearing once. These records were also assigned to another study, of yellow fever vaccine responses in identical twins.

The TCR was taken from a woman younger than 30 in good health. The chain is built from TRBV5-1 and TRBJ1-2, with D uncertain. The sequenced sample was CD4+ T cells sorted from blood. The CDR3 coding sequence is TGCGCCAGCTCTGACATCACGGGCTATGGCTACACCTTC. It translates to CASSDITGYGYTF.